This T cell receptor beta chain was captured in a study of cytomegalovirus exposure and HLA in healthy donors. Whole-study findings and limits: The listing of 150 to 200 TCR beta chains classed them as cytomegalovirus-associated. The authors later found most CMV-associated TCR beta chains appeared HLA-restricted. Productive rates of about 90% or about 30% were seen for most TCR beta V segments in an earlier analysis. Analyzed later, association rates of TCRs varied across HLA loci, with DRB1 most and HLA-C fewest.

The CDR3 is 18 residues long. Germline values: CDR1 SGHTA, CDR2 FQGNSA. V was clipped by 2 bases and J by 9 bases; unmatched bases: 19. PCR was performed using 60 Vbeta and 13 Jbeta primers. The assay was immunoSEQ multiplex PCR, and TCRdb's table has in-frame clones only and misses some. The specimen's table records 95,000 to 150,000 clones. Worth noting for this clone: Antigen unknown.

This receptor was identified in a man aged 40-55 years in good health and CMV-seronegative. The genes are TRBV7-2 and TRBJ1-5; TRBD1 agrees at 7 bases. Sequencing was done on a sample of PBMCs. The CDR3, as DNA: TGTGCCAGCAGCTTAAGAGTCCCGACAGGGCCGAGTTTTTGGCCCCAGCATTTT. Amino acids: CASSLRVPTGPSFWPQHF.